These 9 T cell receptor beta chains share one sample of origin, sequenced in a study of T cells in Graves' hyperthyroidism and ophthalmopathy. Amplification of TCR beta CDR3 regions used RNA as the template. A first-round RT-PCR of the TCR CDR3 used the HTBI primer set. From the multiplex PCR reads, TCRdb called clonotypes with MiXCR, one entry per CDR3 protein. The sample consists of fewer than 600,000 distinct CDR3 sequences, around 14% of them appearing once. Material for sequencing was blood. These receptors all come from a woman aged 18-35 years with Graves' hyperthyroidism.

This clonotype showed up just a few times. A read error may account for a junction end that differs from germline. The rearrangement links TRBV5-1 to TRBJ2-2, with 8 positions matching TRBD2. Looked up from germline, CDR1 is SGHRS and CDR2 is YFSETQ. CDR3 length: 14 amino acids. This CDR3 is CASSLSAGVGWLFF. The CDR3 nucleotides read TGTGCCAGCAGCTTGTCAGCGGGAGTTGGGTGGCTGTTTTTT. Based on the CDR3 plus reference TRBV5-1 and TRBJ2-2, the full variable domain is KAGVTQTPRYLIKTRGQQVTLSCSPISGHRSVSWYQQTPGQGLQFLFEYFSETQRNKGNFPGRFSGRQFSNSRSEMNVSTLELGDSALYLCASSLSAGVGWLFFGEGSRLTVL.

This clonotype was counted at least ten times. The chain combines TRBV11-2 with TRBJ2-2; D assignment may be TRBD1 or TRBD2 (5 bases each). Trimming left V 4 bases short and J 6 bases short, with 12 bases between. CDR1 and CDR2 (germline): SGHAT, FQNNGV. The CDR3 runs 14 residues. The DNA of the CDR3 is TGTGCCAGCAGCTCCCTTGTGGGGGCCGGGGAGCTGTTTTTT. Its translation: CASSSLVGAGELFF.

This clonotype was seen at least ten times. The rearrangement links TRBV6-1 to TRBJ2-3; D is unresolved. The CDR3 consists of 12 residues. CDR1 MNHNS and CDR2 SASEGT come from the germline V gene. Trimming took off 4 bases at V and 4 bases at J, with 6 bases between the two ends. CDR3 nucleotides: TGTGCCAGCAGTGCCCCCCCAGATACGCAGTATTTT. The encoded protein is CASSAPPDTQYF.

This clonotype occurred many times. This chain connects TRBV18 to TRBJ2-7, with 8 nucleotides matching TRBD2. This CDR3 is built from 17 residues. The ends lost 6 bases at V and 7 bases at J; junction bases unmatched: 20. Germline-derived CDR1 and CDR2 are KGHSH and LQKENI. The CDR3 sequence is CASSVYELATAGGEQYF. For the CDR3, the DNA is TGTGCCAGCTCGGTTTATGAACTAGCGACGGCGGGAGGTGAGCAGTACTTC.

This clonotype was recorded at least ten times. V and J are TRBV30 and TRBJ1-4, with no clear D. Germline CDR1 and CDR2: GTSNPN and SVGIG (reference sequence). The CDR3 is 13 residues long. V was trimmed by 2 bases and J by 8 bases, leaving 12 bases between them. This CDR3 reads CAWSWTLGEKLFF. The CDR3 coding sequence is TGTGCCTGGAGTTGGACCCTGGGGGAAAAACTGTTTTTT.

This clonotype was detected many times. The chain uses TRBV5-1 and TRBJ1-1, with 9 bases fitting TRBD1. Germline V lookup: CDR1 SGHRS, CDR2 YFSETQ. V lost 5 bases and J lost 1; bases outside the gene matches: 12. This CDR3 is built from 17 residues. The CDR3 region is CASSRFTQGASNTEAFF. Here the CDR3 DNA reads TGCGCCAGCAGTCGATTCACACAGGGGGCCTCGAACACTGAAGCTTTCTTT.

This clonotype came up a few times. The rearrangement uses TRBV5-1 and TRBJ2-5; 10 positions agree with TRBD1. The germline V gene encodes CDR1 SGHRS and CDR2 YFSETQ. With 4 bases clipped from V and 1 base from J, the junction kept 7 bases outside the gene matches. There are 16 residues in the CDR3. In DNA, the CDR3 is TGCGCCAGCAGCGGCAGACAGGGGGCGCCCCAAGAGACCCAGTACTTC. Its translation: CASSGRQGAPQETQYF.

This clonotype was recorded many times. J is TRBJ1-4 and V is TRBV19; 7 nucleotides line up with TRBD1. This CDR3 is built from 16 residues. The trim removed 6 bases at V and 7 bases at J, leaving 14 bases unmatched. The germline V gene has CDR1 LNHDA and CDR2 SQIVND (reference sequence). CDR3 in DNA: TGTGCCAGTAGACCCACCCCCCGACAGGGCTTTGAAAAACTGTTTTTT. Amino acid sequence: CASRPTPRQGFEKLFF.

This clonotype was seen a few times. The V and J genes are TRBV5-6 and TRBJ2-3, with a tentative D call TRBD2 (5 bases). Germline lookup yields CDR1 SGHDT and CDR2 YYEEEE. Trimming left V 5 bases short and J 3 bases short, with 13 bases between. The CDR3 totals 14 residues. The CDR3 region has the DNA TGTGCCAGCAGGAGGGCGGCGGGTACAGATACGCAGTATTTT. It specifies CASRRAAGTDTQYF.